The source of this T cell receptor (beta chain) is a study of blood T cell repertoires in COVID-19. Study-level information: PBMCs, B-cell-depleted T cells, or T cells were the source of the cDNA or gDNA that made up the material.

In the source study's methods: Researchers report that nucleated cell counts were estimated from reference gene primer amplification. The table came from immunoSEQ multiplex PCR; TCRdb's copy has only in-frame clones and leaves some out. V and J calls and clone size are given by that table; D and trimming were obtained from the DNA. The sample lists hundreds of thousands of clones, 88% occurring once. CDR3 length equals 13 residues. Germline V CDR1 and CDR2: ENHRY, SYGVKD. Deletions cut 3 bases from V and 10 bases from J, with 13 bases between. Enrolled during active infection, Seattle patients were then followed longitudinally.

This chain links TRBV10-3 with TRBJ2-1; tentatively, D is TRBD2 (6 bases). Input material: peripheral blood. The sequence derives from a woman in her forties or fifties with COVID-19, enrolled during active disease. The CDR3 nucleotides are TGTGCCATCAGTGATGAGTGGGGAGGAGAGCAGTTCTTC. Protein product: CAISDEWGGEQFF.